These 3 T cell receptor beta chains were all obtained from the same sample, sequenced in a study of CD8 T cells in ankylosing spondylitis. No antigen is known for these receptors. General observations from the study: Seemingly characteristic of ankylosing spondylitis blood was a TCR beta motif consisting of several highly homologous variants.

From the 5' RACE reads, TCRdb called clonotypes with MiXCR, one entry per CDR3 protein. The sample lists about 220,000 distinct CDR3 sequences; roughly 18% were seen once. What was sequenced was blood, either unsorted or a sorted T cell fraction (not recorded which). The receptors here all came from a male donor with ankylosing spondylitis.

This clonotype was observed a few times. The rearrangement joins TRBV5-1 to TRBJ1-1; the D gene is possibly TRBD1 (5 bases). This CDR3 comprises 14 residues. Looked up from germline, CDR1 is SGHRS and CDR2 is YFSETQ. Trimming removed 0 bases at V and 7 bases at J, with 13 bases between. The CDR3 loop is CASSLDQGYSEAFF. In DNA form, the CDR3 reads TGCGCCAGCAGCTTGGATCAGGGATACAGTGAAGCTTTCTTT.

In this sample, this clonotype turned up a few times. The rearrangement uses TRBV6-1 and TRBJ1-5; D gene uncertain. Trimming shortened V by 0 bases and J by 3 bases, and 12 bases separated the two germline ends. Germline assignment: CDR1 MNHNS and CDR2 SASEGT. The CDR3 loop spans 16 amino acids. CDR3 residues: CASSEAGGLFNQPQHF. As DNA, the CDR3 is TGTGCCAGCAGTGAAGCCGGAGGACTTTTCAATCAGCCCCAGCATTTT.

This clonotype was detected a few times. The chain has TRBV18 and TRBJ2-5; 9 bases align to TRBD1. Germline V gene lookup returns CDR1 KGHSH and CDR2 LQKENI. The J segment lost 2 bases and the V segment lost 5 bases, leaving 3 bases of the junction unmatched. This CDR3 has 14 amino acids. The DNA for the CDR3 is TGTGCCAGCTCAACGACAGGGGGTCAAGAGACCCAGTACTTC. Translated: CASSTTGGQETQYF.